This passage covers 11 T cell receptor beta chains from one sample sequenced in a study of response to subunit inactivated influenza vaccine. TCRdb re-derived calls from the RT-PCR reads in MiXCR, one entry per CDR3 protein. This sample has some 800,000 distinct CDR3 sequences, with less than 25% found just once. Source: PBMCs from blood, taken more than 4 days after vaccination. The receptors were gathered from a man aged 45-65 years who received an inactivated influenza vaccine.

CDR3 residues: CASSLTRDSGTDTQYF. CDR3 sequence (DNA): TGTGCCAGCAGCCTTACCCGGGACAGTGGCACAGATACGCAGTATTTT. The chain employs TRBV7-2 and TRBJ2-3; 7 bases map to TRBD1. Germline V gene sequence: CDR1 SGHTA, CDR2 FQGNSA. The V gene end was trimmed by 5 bases and the J gene end by 1 base; junction bases not matched to a gene: 9. The CDR3 is 16 residues long.

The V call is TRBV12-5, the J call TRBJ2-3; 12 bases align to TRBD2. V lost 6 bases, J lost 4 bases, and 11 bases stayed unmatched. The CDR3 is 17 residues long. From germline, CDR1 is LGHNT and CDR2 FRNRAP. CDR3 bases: TGTGCTAGTGGCCCCAGGCTAGCGGGAGGGCCAGCAGATACGCAGTATTTT. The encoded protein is CASGPRLAGGPADTQYF.

Here the CDR3 reads CASSARGTASTGELFF. DNA for the CDR3: TGTGCCAGCAGCGCCAGGGGGACAGCGTCCACCGGGGAGCTGTTTTTT. This chain joins TRBV9 and TRBJ2-2; 7 nucleotides match TRBD1. The CDR3 covers 16 residues. CDR1 and CDR2 (germline): SGDLS, YYNGEE. V shed 3 bases and J 4 bases; nucleotides not matched to a gene: 9.

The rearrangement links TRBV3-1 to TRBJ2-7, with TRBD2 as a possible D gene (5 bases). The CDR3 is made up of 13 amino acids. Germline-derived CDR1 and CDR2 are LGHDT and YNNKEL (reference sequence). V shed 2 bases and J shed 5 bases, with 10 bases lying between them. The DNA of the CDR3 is TGTGCCAGCAGCCAAATAGCGCGTCACGAGCAGTACTTC. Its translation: CASSQIARHEQYF.

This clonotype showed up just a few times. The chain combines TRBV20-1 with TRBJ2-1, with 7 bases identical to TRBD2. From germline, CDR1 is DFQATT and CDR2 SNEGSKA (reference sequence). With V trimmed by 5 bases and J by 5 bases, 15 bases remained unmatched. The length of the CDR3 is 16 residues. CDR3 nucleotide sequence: TGCAGTGCTCTCGGGGCAGCTAGCGGTCCAAACAATGAGCAGTTCTTC. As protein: CSALGAASGPNNEQFF.

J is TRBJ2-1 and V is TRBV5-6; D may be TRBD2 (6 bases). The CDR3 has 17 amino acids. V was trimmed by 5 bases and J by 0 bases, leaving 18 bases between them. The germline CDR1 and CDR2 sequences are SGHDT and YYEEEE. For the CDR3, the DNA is TGTGCCAGCAGTCTCGCCGGGGGTTCGAGCTCCTACAATGAGCAGTTCTTC. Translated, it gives CASSLAGGSSSYNEQFF.

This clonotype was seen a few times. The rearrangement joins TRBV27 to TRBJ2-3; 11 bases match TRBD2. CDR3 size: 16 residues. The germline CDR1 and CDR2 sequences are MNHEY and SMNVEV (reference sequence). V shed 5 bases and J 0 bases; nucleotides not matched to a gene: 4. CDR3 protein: CASSTRTSGSTDTQYF. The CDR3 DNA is TGTGCCAGCAGTACACGGACTAGCGGGAGCACAGATACGCAGTATTTT.

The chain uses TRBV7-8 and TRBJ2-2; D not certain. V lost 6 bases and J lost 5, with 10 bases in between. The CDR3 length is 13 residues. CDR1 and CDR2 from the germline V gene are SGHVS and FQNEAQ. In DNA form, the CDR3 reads TGTGCCAGCAGGCCTACGACAACCGGGGAGCTGTTTTTT. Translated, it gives CASRPTTTGELFF.

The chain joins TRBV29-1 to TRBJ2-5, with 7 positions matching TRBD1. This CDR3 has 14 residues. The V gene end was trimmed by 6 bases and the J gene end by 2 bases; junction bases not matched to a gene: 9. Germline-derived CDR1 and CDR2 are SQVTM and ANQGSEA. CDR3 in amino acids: CSVGTASLQETQYF. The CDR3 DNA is TGCAGCGTGGGGACAGCGAGCCTTCAAGAGACCCAGTACTTC.

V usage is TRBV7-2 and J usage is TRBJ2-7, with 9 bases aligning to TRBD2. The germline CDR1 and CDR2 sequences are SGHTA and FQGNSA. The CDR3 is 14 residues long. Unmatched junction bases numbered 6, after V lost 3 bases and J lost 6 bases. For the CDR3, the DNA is TGTGCCAGCAGCTTGCCCCAGCGGGGGGTCGAGCAGTACTTC. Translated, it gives CASSLPQRGVEQYF. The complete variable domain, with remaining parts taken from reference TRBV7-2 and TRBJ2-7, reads GAGVSQSPSNKVTEKGKDVELRCDPISGHTALYWYRQSLGQGLEFLIYFQGNSAPDKSGLPSDRFSAERTGGSVSTLTIQRTQQEDSAVYLCASSLPQRGVEQYFGPGTRLTVT.

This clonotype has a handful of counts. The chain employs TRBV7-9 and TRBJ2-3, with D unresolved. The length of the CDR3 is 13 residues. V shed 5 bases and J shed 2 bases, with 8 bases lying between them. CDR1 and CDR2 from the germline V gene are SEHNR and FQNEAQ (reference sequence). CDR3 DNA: TGTGCCAGCAGCCGGACGGCCACAGATACGCAGTATTTT. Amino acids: CASSRTATDTQYF.